This TCR beta chain was documented in a study of PD-1 blockade in mismatch repair-deficient tumors. On this clone itself: Its cognate antigen is unknown.

The junction had 7 bases not matched to a gene; V was cut back by 8 bases and J by 7 bases. Germline V gives CDR1 MDHEN, CDR2 SYDVKM. The CDR3 is 12 residues long. This table comes from immunoSEQ multiplex PCR, and its TCRdb copy is limited to in-frame clones, with some not included. Of roughly 14,000 clones listed, about 85% are singletons. Indicated time point: approximately eleven-day in vitro stimulation with candidate neoantigen peptide 4. This TCR came from an adult with mismatch repair-deficient cancer. The material sequenced was cells cultured in vitro, taken from a patient treated with pembrolizumab. V usage is TRBV28 and J usage is TRBJ1-2; 7 bases align to TRBD1. CDR3 DNA sequence: TGTGCCAGCGTGGCTCAGGGGGGTGGCTACACCTTC. It yields the protein CASVAQGGGYTF.